A single sample is the source of the 24 T cell receptor beta chains below, sequenced in a study of blood T cell repertoires in COVID-19. This table comes from immunoSEQ multiplex PCR, and its TCRdb copy is limited to in-frame clones, with some not included. The table lists about 230,000 clones, roughly 84% of them singletons. The sequencing sample was made of peripheral blood. The receptor set was obtained from a woman aged 45-59 years with acute or convalescent COVID-19.

The chain carries TRBV19 and TRBJ1-1, with D unclear. The CDR3 consists of 14 residues. V lost 3 bases to trimming and J lost 0 bases, with 8 bases between them. CDR1 and CDR2 (germline): LNHDA, SQIVND (reference sequence). This CDR3 is CASSMSEVNTEAFF. The DNA of the CDR3 is TGTGCCAGTAGTATGTCAGAGGTGAACACTGAAGCTTTCTTT.

The gene calls are TRBV3-1 (or the pseudogene TRBV3-2) and TRBJ1-2; 8 nucleotides line up with TRBD1. The CDR3 has 15 residues. The germline gives CDR1 LGHDT, CDR2 YNNKEL (reference sequence). J gave up 4 bases and V 4 bases, and 8 bases lay outside the gene matches. Here the CDR3 reads CASSRGQGRGYGYTF. The CDR3 nucleotides are TGTGCCAGCAGCCGAGGACAGGGTCGCGGCTATGGCTACACCTTC.

This clone has just one count. This chain links TRBV6-5 with TRBJ2-3; tentatively, D is TRBD2 (6 bases). Trimming pared 8 bases from V and 4 bases from J, leaving 10 bases between. This CDR3 has 12 residues. The germline V gene encodes CDR1 MNHEY and CDR2 SVGAGI. CDR3 sequence reads: CASWRGSDTQYF. The CDR3 DNA reads as TGTGCCAGCTGGAGGGGTTCAGATACGCAGTATTTT.

The rearrangement joins TRBV27 to TRBJ2-1; 13 nucleotides line up with TRBD2. CDR1 and CDR2 (germline): MNHEY, SMNVEV (reference sequence). V trimming: 7 bases; J trimming: 7 bases; junction bases outside the gene matches: 4. The CDR3 loop spans 14 amino acids. CDR3 sequence reads: CASKGGLAGNEQFF. The CDR3 region has the DNA TGTGCCAGCAAGGGGGGACTAGCGGGGAATGAGCAGTTCTTC.

This clone was recorded once. The gene calls are TRBV4-1 and TRBJ2-1; 12 bases align to TRBD2. The trim removed 1 base at V and 2 bases at J, leaving 0 bases unmatched. The CDR3 totals 16 residues. CDR1 and CDR2 from the germline V gene are MGHRA and YSYEKL. This chain's CDR3 is CASSQGTSGTYNEQFF. CDR3 nucleotide sequence: TGCGCCAGCAGCCAAGGGACTAGCGGGACCTACAATGAGCAGTTCTTC.

The chain carries TRBV28 and TRBJ2-3, with TRBD2 matching 9 bases. CDR1 MDHEN and CDR2 SYDVKM come from the germline V gene. The CDR3 loop spans 14 amino acids. V shed 6 bases, J shed 6 bases, and the junction held 7 bases outside the gene matches. The CDR3 DNA reads as TGTGCCAGCAGACGCGGGGGGGCCTCGGATACGCAGTATTTT. Translating it yields CASRRGGASDTQYF. Filled out from reference TRBV28 and TRBJ2-3, the complete variable domain reads DVKVTQSSRYLVKRTGEKVFLECVQDMDHENMFWYRQDPGLGLRLIYFSYDVKMKEKGDIPEGYSVSREKKERFSLILESASTNQTSMYLCASRRGGASDTQYFGPGTRLTVL.

Notes on this clone: The same CDR3 arises from other DNA sequences in this sample as well. The chain employs TRBV28 and TRBJ1-1; TRBD1 agrees at 11 bases. This CDR3 region has 14 residues. Germline lookup yields CDR1 MDHEN and CDR2 SYDVKM. V was clipped by 4 bases and J by 6 bases; unmatched bases: 4. The CDR3 reads CASSSGQGAAEAFF. CDR3 DNA sequence: TGTGCCAGCAGTTCAGGACAGGGGGCCGCTGAAGCTTTCTTT.

The V and J genes are TRBV7-9 and TRBJ2-2; the match to TRBD2 covers 12 bases. The CDR3 spans 17 residues. The germline gives CDR1 SEHNR, CDR2 FQNEAQ (reference sequence). The ends lost 3 bases at V and 2 bases at J; junction bases unmatched: 4. The CDR3 DNA reads as TGTGCCAGCAGCTTCCCACTAGCGGGGGGCAACACCGGGGAGCTGTTTTTT. Translating gives CASSFPLAGGNTGELFF.

The chain has TRBV29-1 and TRBJ1-6; D is uncertain. The CDR3 is 13 amino acids. CDR1 and CDR2 (germline): SQVTM, ANQGSEA. V dropped 4 bases and J dropped 7 bases, with 11 bases sitting between them. The CDR3 reads CSVVRQTNSPLHF. CDR3 sequence (DNA): TGCAGCGTTGTACGCCAGACAAATTCACCCCTCCACTTT.

The rearrangement links TRBV5-1 to TRBJ1-4, with TRBD1 as a possible D gene (6 bases). Looked up from germline, CDR1 is SGHRS and CDR2 is YFSETQ. Trimming stripped 0 bases from V and 0 bases from J, with 9 bases between. The CDR3 is 16 amino acids. The DNA for the CDR3 is TGCGCCAGCAGCTTGGACAGGGTGGCAACTAATGAAAAACTGTTTTTT. This codes for CASSLDRVATNEKLFF.

The chain has TRBV6-5 and TRBJ1-1; perhaps TRBD1 as D (5 bases). V lost 7 bases to trimming and J lost 0 bases, with 12 bases between them. The V gene's germline CDR1 is MNHEY and CDR2 SVGAGI. This CDR3 has 14 amino acids. The CDR3, as DNA: TGTGCCAGCAAAAGGGGCGCGGTGAACACTGAAGCTTTCTTT. It encodes CASKRGAVNTEAFF.

This clone showed up just once. CDR3 coding DNA: TGTGCCAGCAGTGACGGATTAGCGGGGGTTAAGACCCAGTACTTC. It encodes CASSDGLAGVKTQYF. The chain joins TRBV2 to TRBJ2-5, with TRBD2 matching 9 bases. Germline V lookup: CDR1 SNHLY, CDR2 FYNNEI. The CDR3 runs to 15 residues. The V and J ends lost 3 bases and 6 bases, in that order; junction bases with no gene match: 8. Looking up the rest from reference TRBV2 and TRBJ2-5 gives the full variable domain: EPEVTQTPSHQVTQMGQEVILRCVPISNHLYFYWYRQILGQKVEFLVSFYNNEISEKSEIFDDQFSVERPDGSNFTLKIRSTKLEDSAMYFCASSDGLAGVKTQYFGPGTRLLVL.

This chain uses TRBV5-6 with TRBJ2-7; D might be TRBD1 (5 bases). This CDR3 region has 12 residues. The germline V and J ends were trimmed by 2 bases and 6 bases, with 9 bases remaining between them. Germline CDR1 reads SGHDT; CDR2 reads YYEEEE. CDR3 coding DNA: TGTGCCAGCAGCTTAGGGCAGGGCGAGCAGTACTTC. Its protein product is CASSLGQGEQYF.

The chain is built from TRBV6-5 and TRBJ2-2, with 8 positions matching TRBD1. The CDR3 extends over 14 amino acids. CDR1 is MNHEY and CDR2 is SVGAGI in the germline V gene. V trimming: 8 bases; J trimming: 1 base; junction bases outside the gene matches: 3. The CDR3 sequence is CASGGQENTGELFF. The DNA of the CDR3 is TGTGCCAGCGGGGGACAGGAGAACACCGGGGAGCTGTTTTTT.

The rearrangement joins TRBV4-1 to TRBJ2-7, with TRBD2 matching 8 bases. The germline V gene has CDR1 MGHRA and CDR2 YSYEKL. Losses at the gene ends were 3 bases for V and 4 bases for J; bases not matched to a gene: 5. The CDR3 is made up of 14 amino acids. This chain's CDR3 is CASSQSGRGYEQYF. The CDR3 DNA reads as TGCGCCAGCAGCCAGAGCGGGAGAGGGTACGAGCAGTACTTC.

This clone was recorded once. The chain uses TRBV3-1 (or the pseudogene TRBV3-2) and TRBJ2-1; D is unclear. CDR3 size: 13 residues. Germline lookup yields CDR1 LGHDT and CDR2 YNNKEL (reference sequence). Between the trimmed V and J ends, which lost 0 bases and 12 bases, there was a span of 12 bases. CDR3 coding DNA: TGTGCCAGCAGCCAAGATCGGCTGGGCGTGCAGTTCTTC. Its protein is CASSQDRLGVQFF.

This clone was detected once. The chain is built from TRBV18 and TRBJ1-2; D unclear. Between the trimmed V and J ends, which lost 3 bases and 0 bases, there was a span of 11 bases. Germline V gene data show CDR1 as KGHSH and CDR2 as LQKENI. The CDR3 extends over 15 amino acids. The CDR3 DNA follows: TGTGCCAGCTCACCGACGGGTGACTCTAACTATGGCTACACCTTC. Protein sequence: CASSPTGDSNYGYTF. The whole variable domain, filled in from reference TRBV18 and TRBJ1-2, reads NAGVMQNPRHLVRRRGQEARLRCSPMKGHSHVYWYRQLPEEGLKFMVYLQKENIIDESGMPKERFSAEFPKEGPSILRIQQVVRGDSAAYFCASSPTGDSNYGYTFGSGTRLTVV.

This clone appeared a single time. The chain has TRBV7-5 and TRBJ1-3; the table names TRBD1, a call not compared with the DNA. TRBV7-5 is recorded as a pseudogene. The CDR3 covers 16 residues. CDR3 sequence (DNA): TGTGCCAGAAGCGGGGCAGCCAGCCTCTCTGGAAACACCATATATTTT. This sequence encodes CARSGAASLSGNTIYF.

The chain links TRBV5-8 to TRBJ1-2; TRBD1 matches at 10 bases. J was trimmed by 3 bases and V by 4 bases; bases with no gene match: 6. CDR3 length: 15 amino acids. Germline V gene data show CDR1 as SGHTS and CDR2 as YDEGEE. The CDR3 nucleotides read TGTGCCAGCAGCGTGCTCGGACAGGGGGACTATGGCTACACCTTC. Its protein product is CASSVLGQGDYGYTF.

The chain couples TRBV7-4 to TRBJ1-5; D is possibly TRBD1 (6 bases). V lost 3 bases to trimming and J lost 0 bases, with 18 bases between them. Germline lookup yields CDR1 SGHVT and CDR2 SQSDAQ. The CDR3 totals 18 residues. The CDR3 coding sequence is TGTGCCAGCAGCTTTACGGGACACCAAACTTATAGCAATCAGCCCCAGCATTTT. Protein: CASSFTGHQTYSNQPQHF.

The CDR3 region is CASSVQGASNTGELFF. The CDR3 nucleotides read TGTGCCAGCAGCGTCCAGGGGGCATCGAACACCGGGGAGCTGTTTTTT. The chain carries TRBV9 and TRBJ2-2; the match to TRBD1 covers 8 bases. Looked up from germline, CDR1 is SGDLS and CDR2 is YYNGEE. The CDR3 has 16 amino acids. The junction had 3 bases not matched to a gene; V was cut back by 2 bases and J by 0 bases.

The V gene is TRBV2, the J gene TRBJ1-4; 8 bases align to TRBD1. CDR3 size: 13 residues. The germline V gene encodes CDR1 SNHLY and CDR2 FYNNEI. Losses at the gene ends were 11 bases for V and 8 bases for J; bases not matched to a gene: 10. CDR3 coding DNA: TGTGCCTACCGTTGGACAGGGAGGGAAAAACTGTTTTTT. Its translation is CAYRWTGREKLFF.

The CDR3 DNA reads TGCGCCAGCAGTTATGCCCCCGGGACAGGCTTACCTGAAGCTTTCTTT. Its protein is CASSYAPGTGLPEAFF. The chain joins TRBV5-1 to TRBJ1-1; TRBD1 matches at 8 bases. Looked up from germline, CDR1 is SGHRS and CDR2 is YFSETQ. V trimming: 5 bases; J trimming: 6 bases; junction bases outside the gene matches: 15. The CDR3 length is 16 residues.

The chain links TRBV20-1 to TRBJ2-5; tentatively, D is TRBD1 (6 bases). The V gene's germline CDR1 is DFQATT and CDR2 SNEGSKA (reference sequence). The ends were cut back, 3 bases at V and 5 bases at J, with 19 bases in the middle. The CDR3 runs to 15 residues. The DNA for the CDR3 is TGCAGTGCTAGTAACGGGCAGGGGTTGTGGGAGACCCAGTACTTC. Protein sequence: CSASNGQGLWETQYF.